Below are 6 T cell receptor beta chains sequenced from a single sample in a study of cytomegalovirus exposure and HLA in healthy donors. With 60 Vbeta and 13 Jbeta primers, the PCR was carried out. The assay was immunoSEQ multiplex PCR, and TCRdb's table has in-frame clones only and misses some. The profile shows some 200,000 clones, 75% to 80% of them singletons. Sample: PBMCs. These receptors all stem from a young man in good health and CMV-seronegative.

The rearrangement joins TRBV19 to TRBJ1-5, with D maybe TRBD1 (6 bases). Germline V gives CDR1 LNHDA, CDR2 SQIVND (reference sequence). V was clipped by 6 bases and J by 3 bases, with 12 bases between them. The CDR3 sequence is 14 residues long. The CDR3 spells CASRNREINQPQHF. CDR3 in DNA: TGTGCCAGTAGGAACAGGGAAATCAATCAGCCCCAGCATTTT.

The chain has TRBV27 and TRBJ2-7; TRBD2 agrees at 7 bases. The CDR3 is made up of 16 amino acids. V lost 0 bases, J lost 1 base, and 6 bases stayed unmatched. Germline CDR1 is MNHEY and CDR2 is SMNVEV (reference sequence). In DNA, the CDR3 is TGTGCCAGCAGTTTATCAGGCGGGAGTAGTTCCTACGAGCAGTACTTC. Its protein is CASSLSGGSSSYEQYF.

This chain links TRBV30 with TRBJ2-1; 8 nucleotides align to TRBD2. Germline-derived CDR1 and CDR2 are GTSNPN and SVGIG (reference sequence). Unmatched junction bases numbered 5, after V lost 3 bases and J lost 1 base. CDR3 size: 15 residues. The chain's CDR3 is CAWREAGVSYNEQFF. Here the CDR3 DNA reads TGTGCCTGGAGAGAAGCGGGAGTATCCTACAATGAGCAGTTCTTC.

The J gene is TRBJ1-1, the V gene TRBV11-2; D may be TRBD1 (6 bases). V lost 2 bases and J 3 bases, leaving 16 bases between the germline ends. Germline V gives CDR1 SGHAT, CDR2 FQNNGV. The CDR3 has 16 residues. CDR3 DNA: TGTGCCAGCAGCTTAAAATATGGGGGCCAGGACACTGAAGCTTTCTTT. Protein: CASSLKYGGQDTEAFF.

The chain joins TRBV11-2 to TRBJ2-7; D ambiguous. Between the trimmed V and J ends, which lost 1 base and 4 bases, there was a span of 5 bases. Germline loops: CDR1 SGHAT, CDR2 FQNNGV. CDR3 length: 12 residues. The CDR3 region has the DNA TGTGCCAGCAGCTTAGCCCGGTACGAGCAGTACTTC. Its translation is CASSLARYEQYF. The complete variable domain, with remaining parts taken from reference TRBV11-2 and TRBJ2-7, reads EAGVAQSPRYKIIEKRQSVAFWCNPISGHATLYWYQQILGQGPKLLIQFQNNGVVDDSQLPKDRFSAERLKGVDSTLKIQPAKLEDSAVYLCASSLARYEQYFGPGTRLTVT.

The rearrangement joins TRBV7-2 to TRBJ2-7; weak D call: TRBD2 (6 bases). The germline V gene has CDR1 SGHTA and CDR2 FQGNSA. There are 16 residues in the CDR3. The V end was cut by 6 bases, the J end by 0 bases, with 18 bases between. The CDR3 is CASSKARLTSSYEQYF. In DNA form, the CDR3 reads TGTGCCAGCAGTAAGGCTAGACTGACTAGCTCCTACGAGCAGTACTTC. Full variable domain (rest looked up from reference TRBV7-2 and TRBJ2-7): GAGVSQSPSNKVTEKGKDVELRCDPISGHTALYWYRQSLGQGLEFLIYFQGNSAPDKSGLPSDRFSAERTGGSVSTLTIQRTQQEDSAVYLCASSKARLTSSYEQYFGPGTRLTVT.